These T cell receptor beta chains were read from a single sample in a study of blood T cells in healthy people across ages. TCRdb independently ran MiXCR on the 5' RACE reads; one entry per CDR3 protein. This sample has about a million distinct CDR3 sequences, with roughly 48% found just once. The sample comprised blood. The receptors were sampled from a man in his thirties or forties in good health. Both conserved end residues are part of each CDR3. The order of the fields is J gene, V gene, D gene, clone size, CDR3 protein, CDR3 DNA. D genes are given only for firm matches. Rows give clone size only sometimes, using once, few, many, or a class for an expanded clone.

j_gene: TRBJ2-6; v_gene: TRBV29-1; d_gene: -; abundance: -; CDR3aa: CSVEDRGGANVLTF; CDR3nt: TGCAGCGTTGAAGATCGGGGTGGGGCCAACGTCCTGACTTTC
j_gene: TRBJ2-1; v_gene: TRBV9; d_gene: -; abundance: few; CDR3aa: CASSVWGEQSNEQFF; CDR3nt: TGTGCCAGCAGCGTCTGGGGAGAGCAGAGCAATGAGCAGTTCTTC
j_gene: TRBJ1-2; v_gene: TRBV27; d_gene: -; abundance: -; CDR3aa: CASSLKVDPNYGYTF; CDR3nt: TGTGCCAGCAGTTTGAAGGTTGATCCGAACTATGGCTACACCTTC
j_gene: TRBJ1-5; v_gene: TRBV3-1; d_gene: -; abundance: few; CDR3aa: CASSRGHDNQPQHF; CDR3nt: TGTGCCAGCAGCCGGGGCCACGACAATCAGCCCCAGCATTTT
j_gene: TRBJ1-2; v_gene: TRBV6-5; d_gene: -; abundance: -; CDR3aa: CASTRRSGSLGYIF; CDR3nt: TGTGCCAGCACTCGCAGGTCGGGTTCCCTTGGCTACATCTTC
j_gene: TRBJ1-1; v_gene: TRBV3-1; d_gene: -; abundance: -; CDR3aa: CASSQTVGGHTEAFF; CDR3nt: TGTGCCAGCAGCCAAACCGTAGGCGGGCACACTGAAGCTTTCTTT
j_gene: TRBJ2-1; v_gene: TRBV6-6; d_gene: -; abundance: -; CDR3aa: CASSAGHPYYNEQFF; CDR3nt: TGTGCCAGCAGCGCGGGACATCCGTACTACAATGAGCAGTTCTTC
j_gene: TRBJ2-1; v_gene: TRBV6-1; d_gene: -; abundance: -; CDR3aa: CASSGGGAEKEQFF; CDR3nt: TGTGCCAGCAGTGGGGGGGGGGCAGAAAAAGAGCAGTTCTTC
j_gene: TRBJ2-1; v_gene: TRBV20-1; d_gene: TRBD2; abundance: -; CDR3aa: CSASKLAGTYNEQFF; CDR3nt: TGCAGTGCTAGTAAACTAGCGGGGACGTACAATGAGCAGTTCTTC
j_gene: TRBJ2-2; v_gene: TRBV29-1; d_gene: -; abundance: -; CDR3aa: CSVDPGQNTGELFF; CDR3nt: TGCAGCGTTGACCCAGGACAGAACACCGGGGAGCTGTTTTTT
j_gene: TRBJ2-7; v_gene: TRBV7-9; d_gene: -; abundance: -; CDR3aa: CASSWAGARSYEQYF; CDR3nt: TGTGCCAGCAGCTGGGCCGGGGCAAGATCCTACGAGCAGTACTTC
j_gene: TRBJ2-7; v_gene: TRBV5-1; d_gene: TRBD2; abundance: few; CDR3aa: CASSGGEGYEQYF; CDR3nt: TGCGCCAGCAGCGGCGGGGAGGGGTACGAGCAGTACTTC
j_gene: TRBJ2-5; v_gene: TRBV4-2; d_gene: -; abundance: few; CDR3aa: CASSQDLSRQETQYF; CDR3nt: TGTGCCAGCAGCCAAGATCTGTCGAGACAAGAGACCCAGTACTTC
j_gene: TRBJ2-7; v_gene: TRBV7-9; d_gene: -; abundance: -; CDR3aa: CASSLPYNEQYF; CDR3nt: TGTGCCAGCAGCTTACCCTACAATGAGCAGTACTTC
j_gene: TRBJ2-7; v_gene: TRBV28; d_gene: -; abundance: -; CDR3aa: CASSFLENNEQYF; CDR3nt: TGTGCCAGCAGTTTTCTGGAAAACAATGAGCAGTACTTC
j_gene: TRBJ2-3; v_gene: TRBV12-3/TRBV12-4; d_gene: -; abundance: -; CDR3aa: CASSLPSQTGLDTQYF; CDR3nt: TGTGCCAGCAGTTTACCCTCTCAGACAGGTTTAGATACGCAGTATTTT
j_gene: TRBJ2-5; v_gene: TRBV20-1; d_gene: -; abundance: few; CDR3aa: CSARVPGAIQETQYF; CDR3nt: TGCAGTGCTAGGGTCCCCGGGGCGATTCAAGAGACCCAGTACTTC
j_gene: TRBJ2-2; v_gene: TRBV5-1; d_gene: TRBD1; abundance: -; CDR3aa: CASTDRTGNTGELFF; CDR3nt: TGCGCCAGCACCGATAGGACAGGGAACACCGGGGAGCTGTTTTTT
j_gene: TRBJ2-3; v_gene: TRBV2; d_gene: -; abundance: -; CDR3aa: CATLFMNTQYF; CDR3nt: TGTGCCACCTTGTTCATGAATACGCAGTATTTT
j_gene: TRBJ2-1; v_gene: TRBV20-1; d_gene: -; abundance: -; CDR3aa: CSAAVGSYNEQFF; CDR3nt: TGCAGTGCGGCGGTTGGTAGTTACAATGAGCAGTTCTTC
j_gene: TRBJ2-7; v_gene: TRBV28; d_gene: TRBD2; abundance: -; CDR3aa: CASSGPGLATGEQYF; CDR3nt: TGTGCCAGCAGCGGCCCGGGACTAGCTACCGGCGAGCAGTACTTC
j_gene: TRBJ2-7; v_gene: TRBV3-1; d_gene: -; abundance: -; CDR3aa: CASSLPQGTEQYF; CDR3nt: TGTGCCAGCAGCCTTCCCCAGGGAACCGAGCAGTACTTC
j_gene: TRBJ2-1; v_gene: TRBV7-2; d_gene: TRBD2; abundance: -; CDR3aa: CASSLWASGRANEQFF; CDR3nt: TGTGCCAGCAGCTTATGGGCTAGCGGGAGGGCCAATGAGCAGTTCTTC
j_gene: TRBJ2-1; v_gene: TRBV27; d_gene: TRBD1; abundance: few; CDR3aa: CASSLSRDSSYNEQFF; CDR3nt: TGTGCCAGCAGTTTGAGCAGGGACAGCTCCTACAATGAGCAGTTCTTC
j_gene: TRBJ2-2; v_gene: TRBV7-2; d_gene: -; abundance: few; CDR3aa: CASSLSRGNTGELFF; CDR3nt: TGTGCCAGCAGCTTAAGTAGGGGGAACACCGGGGAGCTGTTTTTT
j_gene: TRBJ1-5; v_gene: TRBV7-9; d_gene: -; abundance: few; CDR3aa: CASSLVGVSNQPQHF; CDR3nt: TGTGCCAGCAGCTTAGTAGGGGTTAGCAATCAGCCCCAGCATTTT
j_gene: TRBJ1-1; v_gene: TRBV4-1; d_gene: -; abundance: -; CDR3aa: CASTGARNTEAFF; CDR3nt: TGCGCCAGCACCGGGGCACGGAACACTGAAGCTTTCTTT
j_gene: TRBJ2-7; v_gene: TRBV28; d_gene: TRBD1; abundance: few; CDR3aa: CASSTPGTGAYEQYF; CDR3nt: TGTGCCAGCAGTACTCCCGGGACAGGTGCCTACGAGCAGTACTTC
j_gene: TRBJ2-1; v_gene: TRBV20-1; d_gene: -; abundance: few; CDR3aa: CSAYRGIYNEQFF; CDR3nt: TGCAGTGCTTACCGGGGGATTTACAATGAGCAGTTCTTC
j_gene: TRBJ2-3; v_gene: TRBV5-1; d_gene: -; abundance: many; CDR3aa: CASTLGDISTDTQYF; CDR3nt: TGCGCCAGCACCTTAGGGGACATCAGCACAGATACGCAGTATTTT
j_gene: TRBJ2-1; v_gene: TRBV5-1; d_gene: -; abundance: few; CDR3aa: CASSEKGSYNEQFF; CDR3nt: TGCGCCAGCAGCGAAAAAGGGTCCTACAATGAGCAGTTCTTC
j_gene: TRBJ2-5; v_gene: TRBV12-5; d_gene: TRBD1; abundance: few; CDR3aa: CASGLVNRGQETQYF; CDR3nt: TGTGCTAGTGGTTTGGTCAACAGGGGACAAGAGACCCAGTACTTC